Listed here is a single T cell receptor beta chain. The data stem from a study of cytomegalovirus exposure and HLA in healthy donors. The PCR used 60 Vbeta and 13 Jbeta primers. Repertoires were generated with immunoSEQ multiplex PCR, while TCRdb's copy carries only in-frame clones and drops some. The repertoire table contains roughly 30,000 clones. The receptor was derived from a woman in her 40s in good health and CMV-seropositive. Sequencing used PBMCs.

DNA of the CDR3: TGCGCCAGCAGCTTGGCCCCGGGAGGGGTGGATACGCAGTATTTT. Encoded protein: CASSLAPGGVDTQYF. The rearrangement links TRBV5-1 to TRBJ2-3; 8 bases are a match to TRBD2. The CDR3 is made up of 15 amino acids. Germline CDR1 and CDR2: SGHRS and YFSETQ. Trimming took 0 bases from V and 6 from J; bases not matched to a gene: 6.